The rows below give T cell receptor beta chains drawn from one sample of a study of identifying expanded T cells in peripheral blood. TCRdb's copy holds only in-frame clones and misses some; the assay was immunoSEQ multiplex PCR. The repertoire holds 80,000 or so clones, with about 83% as singletons. Sample: blood. Receptors originate from a person between 18 and 70 years old in good health. Each CDR3 is given with its conserved first and last residue. The D gene is left open where the match is weak. A clone size is listed for some rows: how often the clone was seen (once, few, many), or a class if it is expanded.

v_gene: TRBV12-2
d_gene: NA
j_gene: TRBJ2-7
abundance: few
CDR3aa: CASRPGRHEQYF
CDR3nt: TGTGCAAGTCGTCCAGGGCGACACGAGCAGTACTTC

v_gene: TRBV6-6
d_gene: NA
j_gene: TRBJ1-1
abundance: NA
CDR3aa: CASSYSVNTEAFF
CDR3nt: TGTGCCAGCAGTTACTCTGTGAACACTGAAGCTTTCTTT

v_gene: TRBV29-1
d_gene: TRBD1
j_gene: TRBJ2-3
abundance: NA
CDR3aa: CSARQGTDTQYF
CDR3nt: TGCAGCGCAAGACAGGGGACAGATACGCAGTATTTT

v_gene: TRBV13
d_gene: NA
j_gene: TRBJ2-1
abundance: once
CDR3aa: CASSSLAEPEQFF
CDR3nt: TGTGCCAGCAGTTCGTTAGCGGAACCTGAGCAGTTCTTC

v_gene: TRBV28
d_gene: NA
j_gene: TRBJ2-5
abundance: few
CDR3aa: CASSAWGGRETQYF
CDR3nt: TGTGCCAGCAGTGCCTGGGGGGGGCGAGAGACCCAGTACTTC

v_gene: TRBV11-3
d_gene: NA
j_gene: TRBJ2-2
abundance: NA
CDR3aa: CASSLTDTGELFF
CDR3nt: TGTGCCAGCAGCTTAACAGACACCGGGGAGCTGTTTTTT

v_gene: TRBV28
d_gene: TRBD2
j_gene: TRBJ2-1
abundance: once
CDR3aa: CASSLLAGGPYNEQFF
CDR3nt: TGTGCCAGCAGCTTGCTAGCGGGAGGACCCTACAATGAGCAGTTCTTC

v_gene: TRBV6-1
d_gene: TRBD2
j_gene: TRBJ2-1
abundance: NA
CDR3aa: CASSEAEAGGLNNEQFF
CDR3nt: TGTGCCAGCAGTGAAGCGGAGGCGGGAGGGTTAAACAATGAGCAGTTCTTC

v_gene: TRBV6-6
d_gene: NA
j_gene: TRBJ1-2
abundance: NA
CDR3aa: CASRAQGEGYYGYTF
CDR3nt: TGTGCCAGCAGGGCCCAAGGAGAGGGGTACTATGGCTACACCTTC

v_gene: TRBV20-1
d_gene: TRBD2
j_gene: TRBJ2-7
abundance: NA
CDR3aa: CSAREGLEQYF
CDR3nt: TGCAGTGCCCGGGAGGGCCTCGAGCAGTACTTC

v_gene: TRBV9
d_gene: NA
j_gene: TRBJ2-2
abundance: few
CDR3aa: CASSPDPGLAGELFF
CDR3nt: TGTGCCAGCAGCCCTGACCCGGGATTGGCCGGGGAGCTGTTTTTT

v_gene: TRBV7-9
d_gene: TRBD2
j_gene: TRBJ2-7
abundance: NA
CDR3aa: CASASTSGPSSYEQYF
CDR3nt: TGTGCCAGCGCGTCGACTAGCGGGCCAAGCTCCTACGAGCAGTACTTC

v_gene: TRBV7-2
d_gene: TRBD1
j_gene: TRBJ1-2
abundance: NA
CDR3aa: CASSLVGQGSAYGYTF
CDR3nt: TGTGCCAGCAGCTTAGTGGGACAGGGGAGCGCCTATGGCTACACCTTC

v_gene: TRBV4-3
d_gene: TRBD1
j_gene: TRBJ2-7
abundance: NA
CDR3aa: CASSQDPGTASYEQYF
CDR3nt: TGCGCCAGCAGCCAAGATCCGGGGACAGCCTCCTACGAGCAGTACTTC

v_gene: TRBV28
d_gene: NA
j_gene: TRBJ1-2
abundance: NA
CDR3aa: CASSLGLHGYTF
CDR3nt: TGTGCCAGCAGTTTAGGCCTACATGGCTACACCTTC

v_gene: TRBV11-2
d_gene: NA
j_gene: TRBJ2-5
abundance: NA
CDR3aa: CASSLLGRETQYF
CDR3nt: TGTGCCAGCAGCTTGCTAGGTCGAGAGACCCAGTACTTC

v_gene: TRBV4-3
d_gene: NA
j_gene: TRBJ1-2
abundance: NA
CDR3aa: CASSQAGRHLNGYTF
CDR3nt: TGCGCCAGCAGCCAAGCTGGGAGACATTTAAATGGCTACACCTTC

v_gene: TRBV4-1
d_gene: NA
j_gene: TRBJ2-2
abundance: once
CDR3aa: CASSPGGELFF
CDR3nt: TGCGCCAGCAGCCCAGGGGGGGAGCTGTTTTTT

v_gene: TRBV11-2
d_gene: TRBD1
j_gene: TRBJ1-2
abundance: once
CDR3aa: CASSQAIQGDYGYTF
CDR3nt: TGCGCCAGCAGCCAAGCAATCCAGGGGGACTATGGCTACACCTTC

v_gene: TRBV7-2
d_gene: TRBD2
j_gene: TRBJ2-7
abundance: once
CDR3aa: CASSLTGGSSYEQYF
CDR3nt: TGTGCCAGCAGCTTGACGGGGGGGAGCTCCTACGAGCAGTACTTC

v_gene: TRBV9
d_gene: TRBD2
j_gene: TRBJ2-3
abundance: NA
CDR3aa: CASSEREGLSTDTQYF
CDR3nt: TGTGCCAGCAGCGAGCGGGAGGGCCTAAGCACAGATACGCAGTATTTT

v_gene: TRBV7-6
d_gene: NA
j_gene: TRBJ2-2
abundance: NA
CDR3aa: CASSLEPWNTGELFF
CDR3nt: TGTGCCAGCAGCTTAGAGCCGTGGAACACCGGGGAGCTGTTTTTT

v_gene: TRBV28
d_gene: TRBD1
j_gene: TRBJ1-1
abundance: NA
CDR3aa: CASSWMDRVRTEAFF
CDR3nt: TGTGCCAGCAGCTGGATGGACAGGGTTCGCACTGAAGCTTTCTTT

v_gene: TRBV28
d_gene: TRBD2
j_gene: TRBJ2-7
abundance: once
CDR3aa: CASSQSTSGTREQYF
CDR3nt: TGTGCCAGCAGTCAGAGTACTAGCGGGACCCGGGAGCAGTACTTC

v_gene: TRBV5-6
d_gene: TRBD1
j_gene: TRBJ1-6
abundance: NA
CDR3aa: CASSGGTGNNSPLHF
CDR3nt: TGTGCCAGCAGCGGTGGGACAGGGAATAATTCACCCCTCCACTTT

v_gene: TRBV27
d_gene: NA
j_gene: TRBJ2-5
abundance: NA
CDR3aa: CASSLLGETQYF
CDR3nt: TGTGCCAGCAGTTTACTGGGAGAGACCCAGTACTTC

v_gene: TRBV6-4
d_gene: TRBD2
j_gene: TRBJ2-1
abundance: NA
CDR3aa: CASSRLAGSNEQFF
CDR3nt: TGTGCCAGCAGTCGACTAGCGGGAAGCAATGAGCAGTTCTTC

v_gene: TRBV14
d_gene: NA
j_gene: TRBJ2-7
abundance: few
CDR3aa: CASSQDSQGKQYF
CDR3nt: TGTGCCAGCAGCCAAGATTCCCAGGGAAAGCAGTACTTC

v_gene: TRBV11-3
d_gene: NA
j_gene: TRBJ1-5
abundance: NA
CDR3aa: CASSPKLTGLSNQPQHF
CDR3nt: TGTGCCAGCAGCCCTAAGCTCACAGGGCTTAGCAATCAGCCCCAGCATTTT

v_gene: TRBV5-6
d_gene: TRBD2
j_gene: TRBJ2-2
abundance: once
CDR3aa: CASSLSPSGRIAGELFF
CDR3nt: TGTGCCAGCAGCTTATCTCCTAGCGGGAGAATCGCCGGGGAGCTGTTTTTT

v_gene: TRBV5-1
d_gene: TRBD2
j_gene: TRBJ2-3
abundance: once
CDR3aa: CASSEGLADTQYF
CDR3nt: TGCGCCAGCAGCGAGGGACTAGCAGATACGCAGTATTTT

v_gene: TRBV19
d_gene: TRBD2
j_gene: TRBJ2-7
abundance: NA
CDR3aa: CASRKNSGAGASYEQYF
CDR3nt: TGTGCCAGCAGAAAAAACAGCGGCGCGGGAGCCTCCTACGAGCAGTACTTC

v_gene: TRBV9
d_gene: NA
j_gene: TRBJ2-1
abundance: once
CDR3aa: CASSVSPGSNEQFF
CDR3nt: TGTGCCAGCAGCGTAAGCCCGGGTTCCAATGAGCAGTTCTTC

v_gene: TRBV10-3
d_gene: TRBD2
j_gene: TRBJ2-5
abundance: few
CDR3aa: CAISASGSQETQYF
CDR3nt: TGTGCCATCAGTGCCAGCGGGAGCCAAGAGACCCAGTACTTC

v_gene: TRBV9
d_gene: TRBD2
j_gene: TRBJ2-7
abundance: NA
CDR3aa: CASSVGWAAGGNEQYF
CDR3nt: TGTGCCAGCAGCGTAGGTTGGGCAGCGGGAGGAAACGAGCAGTACTTC